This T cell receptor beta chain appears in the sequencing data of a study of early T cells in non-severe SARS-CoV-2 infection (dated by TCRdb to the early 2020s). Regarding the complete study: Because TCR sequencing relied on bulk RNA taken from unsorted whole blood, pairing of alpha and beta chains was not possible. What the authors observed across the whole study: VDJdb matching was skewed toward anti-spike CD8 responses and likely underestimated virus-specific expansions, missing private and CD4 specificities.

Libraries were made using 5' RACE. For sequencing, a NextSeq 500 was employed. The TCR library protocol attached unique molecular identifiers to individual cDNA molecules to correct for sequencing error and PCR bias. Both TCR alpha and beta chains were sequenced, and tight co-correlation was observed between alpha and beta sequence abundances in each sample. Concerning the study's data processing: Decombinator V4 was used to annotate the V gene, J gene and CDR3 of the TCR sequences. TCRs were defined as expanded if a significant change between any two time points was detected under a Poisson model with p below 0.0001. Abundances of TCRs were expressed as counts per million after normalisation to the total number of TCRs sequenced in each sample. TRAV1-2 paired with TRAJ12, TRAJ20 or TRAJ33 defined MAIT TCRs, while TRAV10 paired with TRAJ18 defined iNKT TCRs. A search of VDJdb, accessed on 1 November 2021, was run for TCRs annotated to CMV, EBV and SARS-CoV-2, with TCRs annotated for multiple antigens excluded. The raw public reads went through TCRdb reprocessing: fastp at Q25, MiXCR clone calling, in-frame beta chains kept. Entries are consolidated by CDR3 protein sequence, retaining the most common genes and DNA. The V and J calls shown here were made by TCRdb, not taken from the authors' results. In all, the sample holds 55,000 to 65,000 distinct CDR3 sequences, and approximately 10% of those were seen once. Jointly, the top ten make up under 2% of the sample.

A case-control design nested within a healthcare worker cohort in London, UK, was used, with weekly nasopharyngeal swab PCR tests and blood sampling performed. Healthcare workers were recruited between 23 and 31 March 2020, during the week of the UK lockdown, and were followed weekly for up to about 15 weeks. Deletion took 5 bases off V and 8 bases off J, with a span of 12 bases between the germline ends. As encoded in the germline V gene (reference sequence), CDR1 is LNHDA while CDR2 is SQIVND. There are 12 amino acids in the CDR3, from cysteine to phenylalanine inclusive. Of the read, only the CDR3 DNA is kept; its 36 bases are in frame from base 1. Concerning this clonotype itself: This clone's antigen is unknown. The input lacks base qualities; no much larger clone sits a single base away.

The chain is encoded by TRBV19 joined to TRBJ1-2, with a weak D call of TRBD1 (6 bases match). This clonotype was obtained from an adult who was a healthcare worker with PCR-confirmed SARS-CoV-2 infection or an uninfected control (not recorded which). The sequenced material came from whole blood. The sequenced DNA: TGTGCCAGTAGTGTACAGGGAGGGGGCTACACCTTC. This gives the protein CASSVQGGGYTF.